This entry lists 19 T cell receptor beta chains sequenced from one sample in a study of T-cell reconstitution after alpha-beta-depleted transplantation in children. Unique molecular identifiers were incorporated when the TCRbeta library was constructed. TCRdb re-called the PCR reads through MiXCR, storing one row per CDR3 protein. The data contain just under 350,000 distinct CDR3 sequences, around 15% of them singletons. This specimen was PBMCs, mostly from graft donor cells, taken 360 days after TCRalphabeta/CD19-depleted stem cell transplant. The receptors stem from a male patient aged 2 to 10 who had a stem cell transplant for acute lymphoblastic leukemia, so the T cells may come from the graft donor.

This clonotype turned up a few times. The chain links TRBV12-3 or TRBV12-4 to TRBJ1-5; D is uncertain. V lost 7 bases and J lost 5, with 15 bases in between. The CDR3 contains 14 residues. The CDR3 DNA sequence: TGTGCCAGCAACTCTAGAGGGTTTCATCAGCCCCAGCATTTT. Amino acid sequence: CASNSRGFHQPQHF.

There are many counts of this clonotype. V is TRBV5-1 and J is TRBJ2-5, with TRBD2 as a possible D gene (6 bases). V dropped 0 bases and J dropped 5 bases, with 8 bases sitting between them. Germline loops: CDR1 SGHRS, CDR2 YFSETQ. CDR3 length equals 13 residues. CDR3 region: CASSLEGRETQYF. The CDR3 coding sequence is TGCGCCAGCAGCTTGGAAGGGAGGGAGACCCAGTACTTC.

The chain uses TRBV3-1 and TRBJ2-3, with D unclear. The CDR3 spans 12 residues. The germline V gene encodes CDR1 LGHDT and CDR2 YNNKEL (reference sequence). V lost 1 base and J lost 5, with 4 bases in between. The CDR3 reads CASSQGLDTQYF. DNA of the CDR3: TGTGCCAGCAGCCAAGGTTTAGATACGCAGTATTTT.

This clonotype was seen more than once but under ten times. The rearrangement joins TRBV6-1 to TRBJ1-2, with TRBD1 matching over 8 bases. Germline V gives CDR1 MNHNS, CDR2 SASEGT. J was trimmed by 9 bases and V by 6 bases; bases with no gene match: 12. The CDR3 contains 14 residues. The CDR3 nucleotides read TGTGCCAGCAGACATAGACAGGGGCCTGCCAGCTACACCTTC. It specifies CASRHRQGPASYTF.

The gene calls are TRBV5-6 and TRBJ2-4, with 7 bases lining up with TRBD1. J lost 1 base, V lost 2 bases, and 3 bases had no gene match. Germline lookup yields CDR1 SGHDT and CDR2 YYEEEE. The CDR3 totals 15 residues. CDR3 sequence reads: CASSFMTGAKNIQYF. CDR3 bases: TGTGCCAGCAGCTTTATGACAGGGGCCAAAAACATTCAGTACTTC.

The rearrangement links TRBV28 to TRBJ2-7, with 7 bases aligning to TRBD1. V dropped 2 bases and J dropped 4; count of bases not matched to a gene: 14. This CDR3 has 17 amino acids. Germline values: CDR1 MDHEN, CDR2 SYDVKM. Written as DNA, the CDR3 is TGTGCCAGCAGTTTAAACTTGGATTGGACAGGCGTGTACGAGCAGTACTTC. Translated, it gives CASSLNLDWTGVYEQYF.

This chain uses TRBV9 with TRBJ2-1, with D possibly TRBD2 on 5 matching bases. Trimming left V 1 base short and J 0 bases short, with 14 bases between. Germline assignment: CDR1 SGDLS and CDR2 YYNGEE. The CDR3 contains 17 residues. The CDR3 nucleotides read TGTGCCAGCAGCGTATTGGGCGGGCTCAGCTCCTACAATGAGCAGTTCTTC. Its translation is CASSVLGGLSSYNEQFF.

This clonotype was picked up a small number of times. This rearrangement joins TRBV19 to TRBJ1-1; no reliable D call. V lost 0 bases and J 0 bases, leaving 5 bases between the germline ends. Germline V lookup: CDR1 LNHDA, CDR2 SQIVND (reference sequence). The CDR3 length is 14 residues. CDR3: CASSIDELNTEAFF. The CDR3 bases are TGTGCCAGTAGTATAGACGAACTGAACACTGAAGCTTTCTTT.

This clonotype was counted only a few times. V is TRBV5-5 and J is TRBJ1-2, with a tentative D call TRBD1 (6 bases). V lost 4 bases and J lost 4, with 17 bases in between. CDR1 is SGHKS, CDR2 YYEKEE, per germline (reference sequence). This CDR3 is 15 amino acids long. CDR3 sequence reads: CASSPSPQGGYGYTF. The DNA of the CDR3 is TGTGCCAGCAGCCCTAGCCCGCAAGGGGGCTATGGCTACACCTTC.

This clonotype was recorded many times. The J gene is TRBJ2-1, the V gene TRBV28, with TRBD1 identical over 9 bases. This CDR3 comprises 13 residues. The germline gives CDR1 MDHEN, CDR2 SYDVKM. J lost 8 bases, V lost 6 bases, and 5 bases had no gene match. CDR3 residues: CASRGDRADEQFF. The CDR3 DNA reads TGTGCCAGCAGGGGGGACAGGGCTGATGAGCAGTTCTTC.

This rearrangement joins TRBV6-2 or TRBV6-3 to TRBJ2-7; 7 bases are shared with TRBD2. The germline V gene encodes CDR1 MNHEY and CDR2 SVGEGT. Trimming removed 5 bases from V and 3 bases from J; junction bases left unmatched: 13. This CDR3 has 16 amino acids. The CDR3 DNA reads TGTGCCAGCAGTCAATCCGGGACTACGAATGTCTACGAGCAGTACTTC. This translates into CASSQSGTTNVYEQYF.

The chain uses TRBV18 and TRBJ2-5; no reliable D call. CDR3 length: 14 residues. The V and J ends lost 3 bases and 4 bases respectively, with 12 bases between them. The V gene's germline CDR1 is KGHSH and CDR2 LQKENI. The CDR3 DNA is TGTGCCAGCTCACCCCTAAGCAGACGAGAGACCCAGTACTTC. Translation gives CASSPLSRRETQYF.

The CDR3 DNA follows: TGCGCCAGCAGCTACCGGGACAGGGTAACCTACGAGCAGTACTTC. It codes for CASSYRDRVTYEQYF. The V call is TRBV5-1, the J call TRBJ2-7; 9 bases line up with TRBD1. The CDR3 runs 15 residues. Losses at the gene ends were 3 bases for V and 2 bases for J; bases not matched to a gene: 6. Germline V lookup: CDR1 SGHRS, CDR2 YFSETQ.

This clonotype was picked up a small number of times. The chain carries TRBV2 and TRBJ2-1; 8 nucleotides line up with TRBD1. The CDR3 extends over 14 amino acids. The V segment lost 9 bases and the J segment 2 bases; nucleotides outside the gene matches: 6. The germline V gene has CDR1 SNHLY and CDR2 FYNNEI. CDR3 sequence: CASLDRGPYNEQFF. CDR3 bases: TGTGCCAGTTTAGACAGGGGACCCTACAATGAGCAGTTCTTC.

The genes are TRBV30 and TRBJ1-3; D possibly corresponds to TRBD1 (6 bases). Trimming removed 7 bases from V and 4 bases from J, with 17 bases in between. CDR1 and CDR2 (germline): GTSNPN, SVGIG (reference sequence). The CDR3 is 14 amino acids. The CDR3 region is CAFRDRTGGNTIYF. The CDR3 coding sequence is TGTGCCTTCCGCGACAGGACCGGGGGAAACACCATATATTTT.

The chain joins TRBV27 to TRBJ2-3, with unresolved D. Per germline, CDR1 MNHEY and CDR2 SMNVEV (reference sequence). CDR3 length: 19 residues. Trimming removed 5 bases at V and 0 bases at J, with 24 bases between. The CDR3 reads CASSPSIQEPSSSTDTQYF. CDR3 coding DNA: TGTGCCAGCAGTCCTTCGATTCAGGAGCCCTCTTCTAGCACAGATACGCAGTATTTT.

The chain is built from TRBV7-4 and TRBJ2-1; weak D call: TRBD1 (5 bases). The V and J ends lost 1 base and 10 bases respectively, with 14 bases between them. Looked up from germline, CDR1 is SGHVT and CDR2 is SQSDAQ. This CDR3 is built from 14 residues. The CDR3: CASSLVGARLEQFF. DNA for the CDR3: TGTGCCAGCAGCTTAGTAGGGGCGCGCCTGGAGCAGTTCTTC.

The rearrangement links TRBV12-3 or TRBV12-4 to TRBJ1-1; tentative D call: TRBD1 (5 bases). Trimming shortened V by 3 bases and J by 0 bases, and 8 bases separated the two germline ends. The CDR3 is 14 residues long. CDR3 protein: CASSFRGVNTEAFF. The CDR3 DNA sequence: TGTGCCAGCAGTTTTCGGGGGGTGAACACTGAAGCTTTCTTT.

This clonotype was picked up a small number of times. The chain recombines TRBV20-1 with TRBJ2-1; D is uncertain. Germline CDR1 and CDR2: DFQATT and SNEGSKA (reference sequence). V was clipped by 3 bases and J by 3 bases, with 9 bases between them. The CDR3 loop spans 13 amino acids. CDR3 loop: CSASLYGYNEQFF. The CDR3, as DNA: TGCAGTGCTAGTCTATATGGCTACAATGAGCAGTTCTTC.